This is a list of T cell receptor beta chains from one sample in a study of cytomegalovirus exposure and HLA in healthy donors. Here immunoSEQ multiplex PCR was the method, and the copy in TCRdb shows in-frame clones only, minus some. The sample carries 98,000 or so clones, about three quarters recorded once. The sequenced sample consisted of PBMCs. These receptors originate from a man aged 60 to 69 in good health and CMV-seropositive. Both conserved end residues are part of each CDR3. The D gene is left open where the match is weak. For some rows the clone size is stated as once, few or many, or as a class when expanded; others skip it.

v_gene,abundance,j_gene,d_gene,len,CDR3aa,CDR3nt
TRBV10-1,-,TRBJ2-7,-,15,CASIFPRDSLYEQYF,TGCGCCAGCATTTTTCCCCGGGACTCACTCTACGAGCAGTACTTC
TRBV27,-,TRBJ2-1,TRBD2,14,CAVVGAGRSNQQFF,TGTGCCGTTGTTGGAGCGGGGAGGAGCAATCAGCAGTTCTTC
TRBV7-8,-,TRBJ2-3,TRBD1,18,CASSLPLRDRGSEDTQYF,TGTGCCAGCAGCTTGCCTCTCCGGGACAGGGGTAGTGAAGATACGCAGTATTTT
TRBV5-1,-,TRBJ1-1,-,14,CASSLAGPNTEAFF,TGCGCCAGCAGCTTGGCAGGCCCGAACACTGAAGCTTTCTTT
TRBV9,-,TRBJ2-7,TRBD1,14,CASSAGTGGGGYEF,TGTGCCAGCAGCGCTGGGACAGGGGGCGGCGGTTATGAGTTC
TRBV5-1,-,TRBJ2-4,TRBD1,18,CASSLETGGNLAKNIQYF,TGCGCCAGCAGCTTGGAGACAGGGGGAAATCTAGCCAAAAACATTCAGTACTTC
TRBV19,-,TRBJ1-4,TRBD1,17,CASSIQGDSRLNEKLFF,TGTGCCAGTAGTATACAGGGGGACAGTCGGCTTAATGAAAAACTGTTTTTT
TRBV6-6,-,TRBJ1-2,-,13,CASSYPGNHGYTF,TGTGCCAGCAGTTACCCCGGGAACCATGGCTACACCTTC
TRBV11-3,-,TRBJ1-1,-,12,CASSSGGAEAFF,TGTGCCAGCAGCTCCGGCGGGGCGGAAGCTTTCTTT
TRBV19,-,TRBJ2-2,-,14,CASSGGAGTGELFF,TGTGCCAGTAGTGGGGGGGCCGGCACCGGGGAGCTGTTTTTT
TRBV7-9,-,TRBJ2-1,-,16,CASSSEGGSPYNEQFF,TGTGCCAGCAGCTCGGAGGGGGGGTCCCCCTACAATGAGCAGTTCTTC
TRBV7-6,-,TRBJ2-4,-,15,CASSLARQLSGIQYF,TGTGCCAGCAGCTTAGCCCGACAGCTATCGGGCATTCAGTACTTC
TRBV5-6,-,TRBJ2-1,TRBD2,16,CASSRPRKRGGHEQFF,TGTGCCAGCAGCAGACCTCGAAAGCGGGGGGGCCATGAGCAGTTCTTC
TRBV19,-,TRBJ1-2,-,15,CASSYTVTDYYGYTF,TGTGCCAGTAGCTACACCGTGACGGACTACTATGGCTACACCTTC
TRBV7-7,once,TRBJ2-3,TRBD1,15,CASSWGQGTTDTQYF,TGTGCCAGCAGCTGGGGACAGGGGACCACAGATACGCAGTATTTT
TRBV15,-,TRBJ2-2,TRBD2,15,CATSRGRANTGELFF,TGTGCCACCAGCAGGGGGAGGGCGAACACCGGGGAGCTGTTTTTT
TRBV7-2,-,TRBJ2-1,TRBD1,12,CASSFDRAEQFF,TGTGCCAGCAGCTTCGACAGGGCTGAGCAGTTCTTC
TRBV18,once,TRBJ1-1,-,14,CASSPTGGDTEAFF,TGTGCCAGCTCACCAACCGGGGGGGACACTGAAGCTTTCTTT
TRBV11-1,-,TRBJ1-5,-,18,CASSQEGQRAGSNQPQHF,TGTGCCAGCAGCCAGGAAGGACAGAGGGCAGGGAGCAATCAGCCCCAGCATTTT
TRBV6-1,-,TRBJ2-5,TRBD1,15,CASPENRGRQETQYF,TGTGCCAGCCCTGAGAACAGGGGGCGGCAAGAGACCCAGTACTTC
TRBV6-1,once,TRBJ1-5,-,13,CASSENTYQPQHF,TGTGCCAGCAGTGAAAACACCTATCAGCCCCAGCATTTT
TRBV10-3,-,TRBJ1-4,-,14,CAISEPGVGEKLFF,TGTGCCATCAGTGAGCCAGGGGTGGGAGAAAAACTGTTTTTT
TRBV11-2,once,TRBJ2-7,TRBD1,15,CASSLDWDRGGEQYF,TGTGCCAGCAGCTTAGATTGGGACAGGGGGGGTGAGCAGTACTTC
TRBV5-1,-,TRBJ2-7,TRBD2,14,CASSWEGRSYEQYF,TGCGCCAGCAGCTGGGAGGGACGGTCCTACGAGCAGTACTTC
TRBV14,-,TRBJ1-6,-,16,CASSQVSGQGGSPLHF,TGTGCCAGCAGCCAAGTGTCGGGCCAAGGAGGTTCACCCCTCCACTTT
TRBV7-9,-,TRBJ1-1,TRBD1,16,CSSRSPAGGMNTEAFF,TGTTCCAGCAGATCCCCCGCAGGGGGCATGAACACTGAAGCTTTCTTT
TRBV5-1,-,TRBJ2-2,-,13,CASSPGEDGELFF,TGCGCCAGCAGTCCGGGGGAGGACGGGGAGCTGTTTTTT
TRBV4-2,-,TRBJ1-4,TRBD1,16,CASSPYQGQGVEKLFF,TGTGCCAGCAGCCCGTACCAGGGACAGGGGGTAGAAAAACTGTTTTTT
TRBV4-3,-,TRBJ2-3,TRBD2,17,CASSLGTSGLSTDTQYF,TGCGCCAGCAGCCTTGGGACTAGCGGACTGAGCACAGATACGCAGTATTTT
TRBV15,-,TRBJ2-1,TRBD2,13,CATRRPGGNEQFF,TGTGCCACCCGGCGGCCGGGGGGGAATGAGCAGTTCTTC
TRBV9,-,TRBJ2-7,TRBD2,14,CASSEGTSGYEQYF,TGTGCCAGCAGCGAAGGGACTAGCGGCTACGAGCAGTACTTC
TRBV14,-,TRBJ2-7,-,13,CASSPTAYYEQYF,TGTGCCAGCAGCCCGACAGCCTACTACGAGCAGTACTTC
TRBV28,-,TRBJ2-7,TRBD2,13,CASITGGSYEQYF,TGTGCCAGCATTACGGGGGGCTCCTACGAGCAGTACTTC
TRBV5-1,-,TRBJ2-3,TRBD2,16,CASSLYSSGNPDTQYF,TGCGCCAGCAGCTTATACTCTAGCGGGAACCCAGATACGCAGTATTTT